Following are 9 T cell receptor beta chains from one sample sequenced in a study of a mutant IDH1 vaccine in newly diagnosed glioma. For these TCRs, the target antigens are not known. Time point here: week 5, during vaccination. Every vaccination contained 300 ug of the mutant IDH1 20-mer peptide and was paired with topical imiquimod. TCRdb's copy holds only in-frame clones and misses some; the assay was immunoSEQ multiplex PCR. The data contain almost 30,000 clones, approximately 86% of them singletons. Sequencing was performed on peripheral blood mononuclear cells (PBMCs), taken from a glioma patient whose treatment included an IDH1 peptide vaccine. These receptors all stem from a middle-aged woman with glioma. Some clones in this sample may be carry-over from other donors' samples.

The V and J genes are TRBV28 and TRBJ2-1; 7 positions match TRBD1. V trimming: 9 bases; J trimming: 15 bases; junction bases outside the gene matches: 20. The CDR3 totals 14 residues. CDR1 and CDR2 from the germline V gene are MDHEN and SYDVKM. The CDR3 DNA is TGTGCCAGTTCCTCACGAATAAGGGGGCGAGATGCGTTCTTC. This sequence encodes CASSSRIRGRDAFF.

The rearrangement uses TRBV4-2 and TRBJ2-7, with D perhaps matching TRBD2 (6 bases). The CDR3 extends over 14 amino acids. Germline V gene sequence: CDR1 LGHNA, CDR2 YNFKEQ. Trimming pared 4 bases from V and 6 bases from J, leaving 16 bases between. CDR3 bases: TGTGCCAGCAGCCTTTCCGCCCGGAGGGTCGAGCAGTACTTC. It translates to CASSLSARRVEQYF.

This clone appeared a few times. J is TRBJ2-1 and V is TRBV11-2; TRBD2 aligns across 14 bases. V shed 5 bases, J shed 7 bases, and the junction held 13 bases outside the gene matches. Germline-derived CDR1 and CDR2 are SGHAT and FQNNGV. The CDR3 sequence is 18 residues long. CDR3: CASSPELTSGGARNEQFF. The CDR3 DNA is TGTGCCAGCAGCCCTGAATTGACTAGCGGGGGGGCTAGGAATGAGCAGTTCTTC.

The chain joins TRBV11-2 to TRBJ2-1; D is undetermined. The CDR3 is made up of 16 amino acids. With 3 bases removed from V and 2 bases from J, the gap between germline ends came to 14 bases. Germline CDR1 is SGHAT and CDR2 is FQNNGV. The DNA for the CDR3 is TGTGCCAGCAGCTTTCCCCGGGCCCTCGCCTACAATGAGCAGTTCTTC. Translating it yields CASSFPRALAYNEQFF.

The CDR3 loop reads CASPGGDEGGWRNTIYF. In DNA, the CDR3 is TGTGCCAGCCCAGGGGGGGACGAGGGGGGTTGGCGCAACACCATATATTTT. The chain employs TRBV21-1 and TRBJ1-3. TRBV21-1 is a recognized pseudogene. There are 17 residues in the CDR3.

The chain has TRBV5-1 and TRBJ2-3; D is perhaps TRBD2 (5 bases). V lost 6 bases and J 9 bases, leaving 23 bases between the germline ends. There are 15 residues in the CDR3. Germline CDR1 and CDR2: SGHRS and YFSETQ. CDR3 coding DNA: TGCGCCAGCATTCTAGGAGGCGGGCTCAGCGGCACGCAGTATTTT. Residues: CASILGGGLSGTQYF.

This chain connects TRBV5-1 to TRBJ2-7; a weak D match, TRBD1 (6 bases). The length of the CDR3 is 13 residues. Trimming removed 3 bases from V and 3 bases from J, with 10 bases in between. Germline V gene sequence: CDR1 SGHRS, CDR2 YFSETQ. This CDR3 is CASSSGASYEQYF. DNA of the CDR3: TGCGCCAGCAGCTCAGGGGCGAGCTACGAGCAGTACTTC.

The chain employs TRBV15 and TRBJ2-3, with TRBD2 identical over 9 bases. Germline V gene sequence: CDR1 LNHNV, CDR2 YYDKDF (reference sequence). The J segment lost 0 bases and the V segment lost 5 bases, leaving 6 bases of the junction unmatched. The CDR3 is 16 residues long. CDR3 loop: CATSARLAASTDTQYF. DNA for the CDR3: TGTGCCACCAGCGCCCGACTAGCGGCTAGCACAGATACGCAGTATTTT.

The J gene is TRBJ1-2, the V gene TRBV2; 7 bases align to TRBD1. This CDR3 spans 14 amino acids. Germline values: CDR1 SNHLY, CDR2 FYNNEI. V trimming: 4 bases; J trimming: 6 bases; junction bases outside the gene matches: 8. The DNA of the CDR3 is TGTGCCAGCAGTGGACAGGGCGCGACAGATGGCTACACCTTC. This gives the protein CASSGQGATDGYTF.